The rows below give T cell receptor beta chains drawn from one sample of a study of technical replicates of blood from a handful of donors. Generated by immunoSEQ multiplex PCR, the TCRdb table keeps only in-frame clones and is missing some. The repertoire has about 69,000 clones, roughly 88% of them found once; the top ten carry 4% to 5%. Material for sequencing was PBMCs. The source is a human donor in good health. Some clones in this sample may be carry-over from other donors' samples. The CDR3 runs from the conserved cysteine through the conserved F or W. The D gene is left open where the match is weak. Not all rows give a size; the values are once, few, many and, for expanded clones, a class.

D	V	size	J	CDR3	DNA
TRBD2	TRBV4-1	few	TRBJ2-1	CASSRSSGLLGPYNEQFF	TGCGCCAGCAGCCGCTCTAGCGGTCTCCTCGGGCCTTACAATGAGCAGTTCTTC
TRBD1	TRBV4-2	.	TRBJ1-6	CASSQAQGAVGSPLHF	TGTGCCAGCAGCCAAGCCCAGGGGGCGGTGGGCTCACCCCTCCACTTT
TRBD1	TRBV5-1	.	TRBJ2-7	CASSQQPGQGFFEQYF	TGCGCCAGCAGCCAACAACCGGGACAGGGTTTTTTCGAGCAGTACTTC
.	TRBV2	.	TRBJ2-3	CASSEGRYTDTQYF	TGTGCCAGCAGTGAAGGCAGGTACACAGATACGCAGTATTTT
.	TRBV21-1	.	TRBJ2-7	CASSKAPRSSYEQYF	TGTGCCAGCAGCAAAGCGCCTAGGAGCTCCTACGAGCAGTACTTC
.	TRBV10-1	.	TRBJ1-1	CASSQTSNTGAFF	TGCGCCAGCTCCCAGACATCAAACACTGGAGCTTTCTTT
.	TRBV19	.	TRBJ2-7	CASSRDKSYEQYF	TGTGCCAGTAGTAGGGACAAATCCTACGAGCAGTACTTC
.	TRBV9	.	TRBJ2-7	CASSVGDSPYEQYF	TGTGCCAGCAGCGTAGGAGACAGTCCCTACGAGCAGTACTTC
.	TRBV5-4	.	TRBJ1-2	CASSLEVGGYGYTF	TGTGCCAGCAGCTTGGAGGTGGGGGGCTATGGCTACACCTTC
TRBD1	TRBV7-6	.	TRBJ1-6	CASSSTTGSRSPLHF	TGTGCCAGCAGCTCGACGACAGGGTCGCGTTCACCCCTCCACTTT
.	TRBV2	.	TRBJ1-4	CASNRATNEKLFF	TGTGCCAGCAACAGGGCAACTAATGAAAAACTGTTTTTT
TRBD1	TRBV14	.	TRBJ1-4	CASSQDRTGLGEKLFF	TGTGCCAGCAGCCAAGATCGGACAGGCCTTGGGGAAAAACTGTTTTTT
TRBD2	TRBV5-4	.	TRBJ2-3	CASSPVAGDTDTQYF	TGTGCCAGCAGCCCGGTGGCGGGGGACACAGATACGCAGTATTTT
TRBD1	TRBV19	once	TRBJ2-7	CASSAGDRDYEQYF	TGTGCCAGTAGTGCCGGGGACAGGGACTACGAGCAGTACTTC
TRBD2	TRBV4-1	.	TRBJ2-5	CASSRGSGGSWETQYF	TGCGCCAGCAGCCGAGGAAGCGGGGGTTCCTGGGAGACCCAGTACTTC
.	TRBV30	.	TRBJ1-2	CAWTKRIINYGYTF	TGTGCCTGGACAAAGAGAATCATTAACTATGGCTACACCTTC
TRBD1	TRBV18	.	TRBJ1-5	CASSYRGDQPQHF	TGTGCCAGCTCGTACAGGGGGGATCAGCCCCAGCATTTT
TRBD1	TRBV18	.	TRBJ2-1	CASSRDRGYSEQFF	TGTGCCAGCTCACGGGACAGGGGGTATAGTGAGCAGTTCTTC
TRBD1	TRBV7-6	.	TRBJ1-5	CASSLEGAYQPQHF	TGTGCCAGCAGCTTAGAGGGGGCATATCAGCCCCAGCATTTT
TRBD1	TRBV30	few	TRBJ1-1	CAWTGGDWTEAFF	TGTGCCTGGACAGGGGGCGACTGGACTGAAGCTTTCTTT
TRBD1	TRBV4-2	.	TRBJ2-2	CASSQGRVTGANTGELFF	TGTGCCAGCAGCCAAGGAAGAGTTACAGGGGCGAACACCGGGGAGCTGTTTTTT
TRBD1	TRBV7-2	.	TRBJ2-5	CASSLGTGGGATQYF	TGTGCCAGCAGCTTAGGGACAGGGGGTGGCGCGACCCAGTACTTC
.	TRBV9	.	TRBJ2-7	CASSPDWNSYEQYF	TGTGCCAGCAGCCCGGACTGGAACTCCTACGAGCAGTACTTC
.	TRBV11-2	.	TRBJ2-1	CASSSVRGSSYNEQFF	TGTGCCAGCAGCTCTGTAAGGGGGAGTTCCTACAATGAGCAGTTCTTC
.	TRBV19	.	TRBJ1-2	CASSIPGTTYGYTF	TGTGCCAGTAGTATCCCCGGGACAACCTATGGCTACACCTTC
TRBD2	TRBV7-8	.	TRBJ2-7	CASSLGARGGAGEQYF	TGTGCCAGCAGCTTAGGTGCCCGCGGGGGGGCGGGAGAGCAGTACTTC
.	TRBV9	.	TRBJ1-3	CASSVGGGTTNTIYF	TGTGCCAGCAGCGTAGGGGGCGGCACAACAAACACCATATATTTT
.	TRBV6-1	few	TRBJ1-5	CASSGAGGNQPQHF	TGTGCCAGCAGTGGGGCGGGTGGCAATCAGCCCCAGCATTTT
.	TRBV30	.	TRBJ2-7	CAWTPGVSYEQYF	TGTGCCTGGACACCGGGAGTCTCCTACGAGCAGTACTTC
TRBD2	TRBV5-1	.	TRBJ2-2	CASSREAGGNTGELFF	TGCGCCAGCAGCAGGGAAGCGGGGGGGAACACCGGGGAGCTGTTTTTT
TRBD2	TRBV15	.	TRBJ2-1	CATKRGLAGGHYNEQFF	TGTGCCACCAAACGGGGACTAGCGGGGGGACACTACAATGAGCAGTTCTTC
TRBD1	TRBV5-1	once	TRBJ2-7	CASSSSTGGTGEQYF	TGCGCCAGCAGCTCCTCGACAGGGGGGACGGGGGAGCAGTACTTC
.	TRBV2	once	TRBJ2-7	CATLKEAGRYEQYF	TGTGCCACACTAAAAGAGGCGGGCCGCTACGAGCAGTACTTC
.	TRBV6-6	once	TRBJ1-2	CASSLRGGTYGYTF	TGTGCCAGCAGCCTCCGGGGAGGGACCTATGGCTACACCTTC
TRBD1	TRBV15	.	TRBJ1-5	CATSSWTGPIQPQHF	TGTGCCACCAGCAGCTGGACAGGGCCTATTCAGCCCCAGCATTTT
.	TRBV10-3	.	TRBJ2-7	CAISSGVYEQYF	TGTGCCATCAGTTCAGGGGTGTACGAGCAGTACTTC
TRBD1	TRBV19	once	TRBJ1-5	CASSLPDRASNQPQHF	TGTGCCAGTAGTTTACCCGACAGGGCCAGCAATCAGCCCCAGCATTTT
.	TRBV25-1	.	TRBJ1-3	CASIKNPGGDFFGNTIYF	TGTGCCAGCATCAAAAACCCGGGGGGGGATTTCTTTGGAAACACCATATATTTT
TRBD1	TRBV5-1	.	TRBJ1-3	CASSLGTGYSGNTIYF	TGCGCCAGCAGCCTCGGGACAGGATACTCTGGAAACACCATATATTTT
TRBD1	TRBV28	.	TRBJ2-5	CAIQGALETQYF	TGTGCCATACAGGGGGCCTTGGAGACCCAGTACTTC
TRBD2	TRBV9	.	TRBJ2-3	CASSAGTSGGTDTQYF	TGTGCCAGCAGCGCCGGGACTAGCGGAGGCACAGATACGCAGTATTTT
TRBD2	TRBV5-4	.	TRBJ2-1	CASRQGTSGGNEQFF	TGTGCCAGCAGACAAGGGACTAGCGGGGGGAATGAGCAGTTCTTC
TRBD1	TRBV5-1	.	TRBJ2-3	CASSQRDRARPTRGDTQYF	TGCGCCAGCAGCCAAAGGGACAGGGCAAGACCCACTAGGGGAGATACGCAGTATTTT
.	TRBV5-1	.	TRBJ1-2	CASSVTGYGYTF	TGCGCCAGCAGCGTGACAGGCTATGGCTACACCTTC
.	TRBV7-3	few	TRBJ2-1	CATLVAVDNEQFF	TGTGCCACCCTCGTAGCGGTTGACAATGAGCAGTTCTTC
.	TRBV7-8	.	TRBJ2-5	CASSLRQKETQYF	TGTGCCAGCAGCTTAAGACAGAAAGAGACCCAGTACTTC
TRBD1	TRBV19	.	TRBJ2-2	CASSTTGVNTGELFF	TGTGCCAGTAGTACTACAGGGGTCAACACCGGGGAGCTGTTTTTT
.	TRBV4-1	medium-sized	TRBJ1-2	CASSWKGDTNYGYTF	TGCGCCAGCAGCTGGAAAGGGGATACTAACTATGGCTACACCTTC
.	TRBV5-6	.	TRBJ2-1	CASSLPPSVWSAQFF	TGTGCCAGCAGCCTGCCCCCCTCGGTTTGGAGTGCGCAGTTCTTC
.	TRBV6-6	.	TRBJ2-7	CASSLTGTSYEQYF	TGTGCCAGCAGTCTCACCGGGACATCCTACGAGCAGTACTTC
.	TRBV6-1	.	TRBJ2-7	CASSPAGRGREQYF	TGTGCCAGCAGCCCTGCGGGCAGGGGTCGCGAGCAGTACTTC